These T cell receptor beta chains were read from a single sample in a study of OX40 agonist ivuxolimab in advanced cancers. TCRdb's copy holds only in-frame clones and misses some; the assay was immunoSEQ multiplex PCR. The sample includes 40,000 to 50,000 clones, just under 85% of them seen just once. The sample in question was CD4+ or CD8+ T cells sorted from blood, obtained in a trial of the OX40 agonist ivuxolimab. These receptors all come from an adult with an advanced solid tumor such as melanoma, head and neck, liver or kidney cancer. Both conserved end residues are part of each CDR3. Fields, in order: clone size, D gene, J gene, V gene, CDR3 protein, CDR3 DNA. A D gene is named only where the DNA matches it firmly. The size of a clone is reported for some rows only, either as once, few or many, or as a class for expanded clones.

clone_size: .; d_call: .; j_call: TRBJ1-2; v_call: TRBV5-5; cdr3_aa: CASSSQWGADGYTF; cdr3_nt: TGTGCCAGCAGCTCCCAGTGGGGCGCGGATGGCTACACCTTC
clone_size: .; d_call: .; j_call: TRBJ2-5; v_call: TRBV10-3; cdr3_aa: CAISERTEETQYF; cdr3_nt: TGTGCCATCAGTGAAAGGACAGAAGAGACCCAGTACTTC
clone_size: .; d_call: .; j_call: TRBJ2-3; v_call: TRBV7-3; cdr3_aa: CASSLQGGSTDTQYF; cdr3_nt: TGTGCCAGCAGCTTGCAGGGGGGGAGCACAGATACGCAGTATTTT
clone_size: .; d_call: .; j_call: TRBJ2-5; v_call: TRBV19; cdr3_aa: CASSPLARTETQYF; cdr3_nt: TGTGCCAGTAGTCCACTAGCACGGACGGAGACCCAGTACTTC
clone_size: .; d_call: .; j_call: TRBJ2-3; v_call: TRBV21-1; cdr3_aa: CASSKACPGREGLSTDTQYF; cdr3_nt: TGTGCCAGCAGCAAAGCTTGTCCGGGGCGGGAGGGCCTGAGCACAGATACGCAGTATTTT
clone_size: .; d_call: TRBD2; j_call: TRBJ2-1; v_call: TRBV30; cdr3_aa: CAWRVAGVNNEQFF; cdr3_nt: TGTGCCTGGAGAGTTGCGGGAGTAAACAATGAGCAGTTCTTC
clone_size: .; d_call: TRBD1; j_call: TRBJ2-7; v_call: TRBV28; cdr3_aa: CASRGQGLYEQYF; cdr3_nt: TGTGCCAGCAGGGGACAGGGATTGTACGAGCAGTACTTC
clone_size: .; d_call: .; j_call: TRBJ2-7; v_call: TRBV6-5; cdr3_aa: CASSLLGYEQYF; cdr3_nt: TGTGCCAGCAGCCTTCTGGGATACGAGCAGTACTTC
clone_size: once; d_call: TRBD2; j_call: TRBJ2-3; v_call: TRBV18; cdr3_aa: CASSSLAGGTDTQYF; cdr3_nt: TGTGCCAGCTCCTCCTTAGCGGGAGGCACAGATACGCAGTATTTT
clone_size: .; d_call: .; j_call: TRBJ2-7; v_call: TRBV28; cdr3_aa: CASRTFYEQYF; cdr3_nt: TGTGCCAGCAGGACGTTTTACGAGCAGTACTTC
clone_size: .; d_call: .; j_call: TRBJ2-7; v_call: TRBV7-9; cdr3_aa: CASSLNNPREQYF; cdr3_nt: TGTGCCAGCAGCCTCAATAACCCTAGGGAGCAGTACTTC
clone_size: few; d_call: .; j_call: TRBJ2-1; v_call: TRBV28; cdr3_aa: CASTEGGNPGRVQFF; cdr3_nt: TGTGCCAGCACCGAAGGGGGGAACCCCGGGCGGGTTCAGTTCTTC
clone_size: .; d_call: TRBD1; j_call: TRBJ1-2; v_call: TRBV4-1; cdr3_aa: CASSHRQGVDGYTF; cdr3_nt: TGCGCCAGCAGCCACCGACAGGGGGTCGATGGCTACACCTTC
clone_size: .; d_call: .; j_call: TRBJ1-5; v_call: TRBV7-9; cdr3_aa: CASSSTGDNIGNQPQHF; cdr3_nt: TGTGCCAGCAGCTCTACCGGTGACAACATCGGAAATCAGCCCCAGCATTTT
clone_size: once; d_call: .; j_call: TRBJ1-6; v_call: TRBV7-9; cdr3_aa: CASSETVPHSPLHF; cdr3_nt: TGTGCCAGCAGCGAGACCGTTCCCCACTCACCCCTCCACTTT
clone_size: .; d_call: .; j_call: TRBJ2-7; v_call: TRBV4-1; cdr3_aa: CASSQGVGGSSYEQYF; cdr3_nt: TGCGCCAGCAGCCAAGGGGTGGGCGGAAGCTCCTACGAGCAGTACTTC
clone_size: .; d_call: .; j_call: TRBJ1-1; v_call: TRBV11-3; cdr3_aa: CASSPPPTEANTEAFF; cdr3_nt: TGTGCCAGCAGCCCCCCCCCGACAGAGGCGAACACTGAAGCTTTCTTT
clone_size: .; d_call: .; j_call: TRBJ2-5; v_call: TRBV6-1; cdr3_aa: CASREDRKETQYF; cdr3_nt: TGTGCCAGCAGGGAGGACAGAAAAGAGACCCAGTACTTC
clone_size: few; d_call: .; j_call: TRBJ2-7; v_call: TRBV7-2; cdr3_aa: CASSSKNAHEQYF; cdr3_nt: TGTGCCAGCAGCTCAAAGAATGCCCACGAGCAGTACTTC
clone_size: .; d_call: TRBD2; j_call: TRBJ2-1; v_call: TRBV18; cdr3_aa: CASSPNGLAGDEQFF; cdr3_nt: TGTGCCAGCTCACCTAATGGACTAGCGGGAGATGAGCAGTTCTTC
clone_size: .; d_call: .; j_call: TRBJ1-3; v_call: TRBV18; cdr3_aa: CASSPGTTGNTIYF; cdr3_nt: TGTGCCAGCTCACCGGGGACCACTGGAAACACCATATATTTT
clone_size: .; d_call: .; j_call: TRBJ1-2; v_call: TRBV5-5; cdr3_aa: CASSFAIYGYTF; cdr3_nt: TGTGCCAGCAGCTTCGCCATTTATGGCTACACCTTC
clone_size: .; d_call: .; j_call: TRBJ1-1; v_call: TRBV30; cdr3_aa: CAWRRGVGRTEAFF; cdr3_nt: TGTGCCTGGAGGCGGGGGGTGGGGAGGACTGAAGCTTTCTTT
clone_size: .; d_call: TRBD1; j_call: TRBJ1-4; v_call: TRBV28; cdr3_aa: CASSRRDSATNEKLFF; cdr3_nt: TGTGCCAGCAGTCGCCGGGACAGTGCGACTAATGAAAAACTGTTTTTT
clone_size: .; d_call: .; j_call: TRBJ2-1; v_call: TRBV6-5; cdr3_aa: CASMREGSNEQFF; cdr3_nt: TGTGCCAGCATGAGGGAAGGGTCCAATGAGCAGTTCTTC
clone_size: .; d_call: .; j_call: TRBJ1-5; v_call: TRBV30; cdr3_aa: CAWSVGGKEQPQHF; cdr3_nt: TGTGCCTGGAGTGTGGGAGGGAAGGAACAGCCCCAGCATTTT
clone_size: .; d_call: .; j_call: TRBJ1-1; v_call: TRBV27; cdr3_aa: CASSLRAGVNTEAFF; cdr3_nt: TGTGCCAGCAGTTTAAGGGCAGGGGTGAACACTGAAGCTTTCTTT
clone_size: .; d_call: .; j_call: TRBJ1-1; v_call: TRBV12-5; cdr3_aa: CASGWGLLNTEAFF; cdr3_nt: TGTGCTAGTGGTTGGGGGTTATTGAACACTGAAGCTTTCTTT
clone_size: .; d_call: TRBD2; j_call: TRBJ2-7; v_call: TRBV6-6; cdr3_aa: CASSIRSSGRYEQYF; cdr3_nt: TGTGCCAGCAGTATCCGTAGTAGCGGGAGATACGAGCAGTACTTC
clone_size: .; d_call: TRBD2; j_call: TRBJ2-7; v_call: TRBV7-2; cdr3_aa: CASSLQPGLPYEQYF; cdr3_nt: TGTGCCAGCAGCTTGCAACCGGGACTACCATACGAGCAGTACTTC
clone_size: .; d_call: .; j_call: TRBJ1-1; v_call: TRBV10-3; cdr3_aa: CAISELGGSAEAFF; cdr3_nt: TGTGCCATCAGTGAGTTGGGGGGTAGCGCTGAAGCTTTCTTT
clone_size: .; d_call: TRBD2; j_call: TRBJ2-3; v_call: TRBV7-2; cdr3_aa: CASSPIAGGGPDTQYF; cdr3_nt: TGTGCCAGCAGCCCCATAGCGGGGGGGGGCCCAGATACGCAGTATTTT
clone_size: .; d_call: TRBD2; j_call: TRBJ2-5; v_call: TRBV7-8; cdr3_aa: CASSLRWPSGKETQYF; cdr3_nt: TGTGCCAGCAGCTTAAGATGGCCTAGCGGGAAAGAGACCCAGTACTTC
clone_size: .; d_call: .; j_call: TRBJ2-3; v_call: TRBV30; cdr3_aa: CAWSTPGISTDTQYF; cdr3_nt: TGTGCCTGGAGTACCCCTGGGATCAGCACAGATACGCAGTATTTT
clone_size: .; d_call: .; j_call: TRBJ1-5; v_call: TRBV6-1; cdr3_aa: CATDWEYSNQPQHF; cdr3_nt: TGTGCCACCGACTGGGAATATAGCAATCAGCCCCAGCATTTT
clone_size: .; d_call: .; j_call: TRBJ1-5; v_call: TRBV7-2; cdr3_aa: CASSFDSNQPQHF; cdr3_nt: TGTGCCAGCAGCTTCGATAGCAATCAGCCCCAGCATTTT
clone_size: .; d_call: .; j_call: TRBJ1-5; v_call: TRBV6-1; cdr3_aa: CASSEQWDQPQHF; cdr3_nt: TGTGCCAGCAGTGAACAGTGGGATCAGCCCCAGCATTTT
clone_size: .; d_call: TRBD1; j_call: TRBJ1-2; v_call: TRBV7-9; cdr3_aa: CASSRGIGTGSHGYTF; cdr3_nt: TGTGCCAGCAGCCGAGGCATAGGGACAGGGTCCCATGGCTACACCTTC
clone_size: .; d_call: TRBD2; j_call: TRBJ2-1; v_call: TRBV9; cdr3_aa: CASSVATGLAGDEQFF; cdr3_nt: TGTGCCAGCAGCGTAGCTACAGGACTAGCGGGAGATGAGCAGTTCTTC
clone_size: .; d_call: .; j_call: TRBJ2-2; v_call: TRBV11-3; cdr3_aa: CASSLLGPNTGELFF; cdr3_nt: TGTGCCAGCAGCTTACTGGGACCGAACACCGGGGAGCTGTTTTTT
clone_size: once; d_call: TRBD2; j_call: TRBJ2-1; v_call: TRBV19; cdr3_aa: CASSIQLAGGNEQFF; cdr3_nt: TGTGCCAGTAGTATACAGCTAGCGGGAGGGAATGAGCAGTTCTTC